The 32 T cell receptor beta chains given below trace back to one sample, sequenced in a study of blood T cell repertoires in COVID-19. Measured with immunoSEQ multiplex PCR; TCRdb has only the in-frame clones, and not every one. The sample gives about 61,000 clones, 88% of which show up once; approximately 18% is in the top ten. Sequenced: peripheral blood. All receptors come from a woman aged 80 or over with active COVID-19.

This chain joins TRBV5-1 and TRBJ2-1, with 8 bases that match TRBD2. V lost 2 bases to trimming and J lost 0 bases; unmatched junction nucleotides: 1. CDR1 and CDR2 (germline): SGHRS, YFSETQ. CDR3 size: 15 residues. The CDR3, as DNA: TGCGCCAGCAGCTTACTAGCGGACTCCTACAATGAGCAGTTCTTC. Its translation is CASSLLADSYNEQFF.

This clone was recorded only once. V usage is TRBV10-1 and J usage is TRBJ2-1, with 9 bases lining up with TRBD1. The germline V gene has CDR1 WNHNN and CDR2 SYGVQD (reference sequence). The CDR3 is made up of 15 amino acids. V lost 5 bases to trimming and J lost 10 bases; unmatched junction nucleotides: 12. The CDR3: CASSTDRGVPEEQFF. In nucleotides, the CDR3 is TGCGCCAGCAGTACTGACAGGGGGGTCCCGGAAGAGCAGTTCTTC.

This sequence joins TRBV24-1 and TRBJ2-1; a possible D gene is TRBD1 (6 bases). CDR3 length equals 14 residues. The V end lost 4 bases, the J end lost 8 bases, and 14 bases lay between the germline ends. Germline loops: CDR1 KGHDR, CDR2 SFDVKD. The CDR3 reads CATSDRGRGHEQFF. CDR3 coding DNA: TGTGCCACCAGTGACAGGGGCCGAGGCCATGAGCAGTTCTTC.

This clone has just one count. The genes are TRBV7-9 and TRBJ2-7; 7 bases agree with TRBD2. The CDR3 is 13 residues long. Germline V gene sequence: CDR1 SEHNR, CDR2 FQNEAQ (reference sequence). The ends lost 1 base at V and 5 bases at J; junction bases unmatched: 2. The CDR3 protein is CASSLDAGDEQYF. The CDR3 coding sequence is TGTGCCAGCAGCTTAGATGCGGGGGACGAGCAGTACTTC.

The chain employs TRBV4-3 and TRBJ1-1; D might be TRBD1 (6 bases). Germline V CDR1 and CDR2: LGHNA, YSLEER. V lost 0 bases and J lost 3, with 14 bases in between. The CDR3 consists of 16 residues. CDR3 in amino acids: CASSQDRAEGDTEAFF. CDR3 DNA: TGCGCCAGCAGCCAAGATCGAGCCGAGGGGGACACTGAAGCTTTCTTT.

V gene TRBV7-9 combines with J gene TRBJ2-7; 8 bases align to TRBD1. From germline, CDR1 is SEHNR and CDR2 FQNEAQ (reference sequence). CDR3 length: 13 amino acids. V shed 5 bases and J 9 bases; nucleotides not matched to a gene: 9. Here the CDR3 DNA reads TGTGCCAGCAGCAACGCACAGGGGGTGGGGCAGTACTTC. Translating it yields CASSNAQGVGQYF.

In nucleotides, the CDR3 is TGTGCCAGCAGCGCCCACCAGGGTCAGGGCAATCAGCCCCAGCATTTT. It encodes CASSAHQGQGNQPQHF. The gene calls are TRBV27 and TRBJ1-5, with D maybe TRBD1 (5 bases). V was shortened by 6 bases and J by 2 bases, with 17 bases between the two germline ends. Germline CDR1 reads MNHEY; CDR2 reads SMNVEV (reference sequence). CDR3 length equals 16 residues.

The table lists this clone with a count of one. The CDR3 region has the DNA TGTGCCAGCAGTTCGCGGGACAGGGGGGGTGTGCAGTACTTC. It yields the protein CASSSRDRGGVQYF. V usage is TRBV5-6 and J usage is TRBJ2-7, with 11 bases fitting TRBD1. V dropped 5 bases and J dropped 9; count of bases not matched to a gene: 10. CDR1 and CDR2 from the germline V gene are SGHDT and YYEEEE. The CDR3 is made up of 14 amino acids. The variable domain in full, completed from reference TRBV5-6 and TRBJ2-7, reads DAGVTQSPTHLIKTRGQQVTLRCSPKSGHDTVSWYQQALGQGPQFIFQYYEEEERQRGNFPDRFSGHQFPNYSSELNVNALLLGDSALYLCASSSRDRGGVQYFGPGTRLTVT.

The chain employs TRBV30 and TRBJ2-5, with D unresolved. Trimming took 4 bases from V and 6 from J, leaving 12 bases between them. The CDR3 spans 12 residues. Germline assignment: CDR1 GTSNPN and CDR2 SVGIG (reference sequence). In nucleotides, the CDR3 is TGTGCCTGGATGTCTATCGTGAAGACCCAGTACTTC. Translation: CAWMSIVKTQYF.

The chain is built from TRBV24-1 and TRBJ1-1, with D maybe TRBD1 (6 bases). Germline-derived CDR1 and CDR2 are KGHDR and SFDVKD. The CDR3 is made up of 14 amino acids. V was cut by 4 bases and J by 4 bases, with 12 bases left in between. The chain's CDR3 is CATSETGSGTEAFF. The CDR3 DNA sequence: TGTGCCACCAGTGAAACAGGGTCTGGCACTGAAGCTTTCTTT.

The genes are TRBV18 and TRBJ1-1; no clear D gene. The length of the CDR3 is 13 residues. Germline assignment: CDR1 KGHSH and CDR2 LQKENI. V lost 9 bases and J 2 bases, leaving 13 bases between the germline ends. The CDR3 sequence: CASIREFNTEAFF. CDR3 DNA sequence: TGTGCCAGTATCCGGGAGTTCAACACTGAAGCTTTCTTT.

The chain uses TRBV7-9 and TRBJ1-1; 8 positions match TRBD1. The J segment lost 4 bases and the V segment lost 5 bases, leaving 3 bases of the junction unmatched. CDR3 length: 13 amino acids. Germline values: CDR1 SEHNR, CDR2 FQNEAQ (reference sequence). The CDR3 region has the DNA TGTGCCAGCAGCATACAGGGGGTCACTGAAGCTTTCTTT. Its translation is CASSIQGVTEAFF. The whole variable domain, filled in from reference TRBV7-9 and TRBJ1-1, reads DTGVSQNPRHKITKRGQNVTFRCDPISEHNRLYWYRQTLGQGPEFLTYFQNEAQLEKSRLLSDRFSAERPKGSFSTLEIQRTEQGDSAMYLCASSIQGVTEAFFGQGTRLTVV.

The sample holds one count of this clone. The DNA for the CDR3 is TGTGCCAGCAGCAAAAGTGGACTAGCGGGGCCTCCCGTCCACGAGCAGTACTTC. It specifies CASSKSGLAGPPVHEQYF. The J gene is TRBJ2-7, the V gene TRBV21-1; TRBD2 was called by the table and not checked on the DNA. TRBV21-1 represents a pseudogene. The CDR3 has 18 residues.

The chain is built from TRBV10-3 and TRBJ2-3; tentative D call: TRBD1 (5 bases). Trimming took off 7 bases at V and 2 bases at J, with 10 bases between the two ends. CDR1 is ENHRY, CDR2 SYGVKD, per germline. This CDR3 is built from 13 residues. CDR3 coding DNA: TGTGCCATCACCAAAGGGGTCACAGATACGCAGTATTTT. As protein: CAITKGVTDTQYF.

The rearrangement joins TRBV9 to TRBJ2-2; the D gene is possibly TRBD2 (5 bases). Germline CDR1 SGDLS, CDR2 YYNGEE. The CDR3 has 14 amino acids. Trimming pared 4 bases from V and 1 base from J, leaving 8 bases between. The DNA for the CDR3 is TGTGCCAGCAGCCCTCGGGGGAACACCGGGGAGCTGTTTTTT. This encodes CASSPRGNTGELFF.

This clone was counted between two and nine times. The V gene is TRBV6-2 or TRBV6-3, the J gene TRBJ2-5; D remains unclear. CDR1 is MNHEY and CDR2 is SVGEGT in the germline V gene. The CDR3 has 15 residues. V was trimmed by 4 bases and J by 2 bases, leaving 14 bases between them. The CDR3 DNA reads TGTGCCAGCAGTTCCCGCCAGACTGGGCAAGAGACCCAGTACTTC. It translates to CASSSRQTGQETQYF.

The chain uses TRBV30 and TRBJ2-5; 8 positions match TRBD2. The V gene's germline CDR1 is GTSNPN and CDR2 SVGIG (reference sequence). Germline trimming cut 7 bases from V and 1 base from J; bases unmatched to any gene: 5. This CDR3 comprises 13 residues. CDR3: CASESGGQETQYF. The CDR3, as DNA: TGTGCCTCGGAGAGCGGGGGCCAAGAGACCCAGTACTTC.

This clone was detected once. This sequence joins TRBV19 and TRBJ2-7; TRBD1 matches at 10 bases. The V gene end was trimmed by 5 bases and the J gene end by 4 bases; junction bases not matched to a gene: 8. This CDR3 has 15 amino acids. Germline assignment: CDR1 LNHDA and CDR2 SQIVND (reference sequence). The CDR3 reads CASSSGTGVFYEQYF. The CDR3 DNA reads as TGTGCCAGTAGTTCCGGGACAGGGGTGTTTTACGAGCAGTACTTC.

The chain is built from TRBV6-6 and TRBJ2-1; 10 bases fit TRBD2. The CDR3 length is 13 residues. Looked up from germline, CDR1 is MNHNY and CDR2 is SVGAGI (reference sequence). V trimming: 6 bases; J trimming: 8 bases; junction bases outside the gene matches: 4. The CDR3 region is CASRHLAGDEQFF. CDR3 DNA sequence: TGTGCCAGCAGACATCTAGCGGGGGATGAGCAGTTCTTC.

This rearrangement joins TRBV7-2 to TRBJ1-1, with no clear D. CDR3 length: 13 amino acids. The germline gives CDR1 SGHTA, CDR2 FQGNSA. Trimming took off 2 bases at V and 6 bases at J, with 10 bases between the two ends. The CDR3 protein is CASSLIAGAEAFF. In DNA, the CDR3 is TGTGCCAGCAGCTTAATAGCGGGAGCTGAAGCTTTCTTT. Full variable domain (rest looked up from reference TRBV7-2 and TRBJ1-1): GAGVSQSPSNKVTEKGKDVELRCDPISGHTALYWYRQSLGQGLEFLIYFQGNSAPDKSGLPSDRFSAERTGGSVSTLTIQRTQQEDSAVYLCASSLIAGAEAFFGQGTRLTVV.

CDR3 residues: CASSLPGLAGLEQYF. CDR3 sequence (DNA): TGCGCCAGCAGCTTGCCAGGACTAGCGGGGCTCGAGCAGTACTTC. The gene calls are TRBV5-1 and TRBJ2-7; the match to TRBD2 covers 12 bases. The CDR3 totals 15 residues. J lost 6 bases, V lost 1 base, and 5 bases had no gene match. Germline V CDR1 and CDR2: SGHRS, YFSETQ.

The J gene is TRBJ1-2, the V gene TRBV19; TRBD1 matches 7 bases. Germline lookup yields CDR1 LNHDA and CDR2 SQIVND (reference sequence). The V and J ends lost 9 bases and 1 base, in that order; junction bases with no gene match: 11. The CDR3 has 15 residues. This CDR3 is CASMDGPGGNYGYTF. The CDR3 bases are TGTGCCAGCATGGACGGCCCAGGGGGTAACTATGGCTACACCTTC.

V is TRBV6-2 or TRBV6-3 and J is TRBJ2-2; possibly TRBD2 for D (5 bases). This CDR3 has 12 residues. V lost 1 base and J lost 13, with 10 bases in between. The germline CDR1 and CDR2 sequences are MNHEY and SVGEGT. CDR3 coding DNA: TGTGCCAGCAGTTACTACCCCGGAGGGCTGTTTTTT. Its translation is CASSYYPGGLFF.

The CDR3, as DNA: TGTGCCAGCAGTGATAAAGCGCGGAACAATGAGCAGTTCTTC. Protein product: CASSDKARNNEQFF. This rearrangement joins TRBV2 to TRBJ2-1; D is uncertain. V was pared by 3 bases and J by 5 bases, with 11 bases between. Germline assignment: CDR1 SNHLY and CDR2 FYNNEI. This CDR3 comprises 14 residues. Supplemented by reference TRBV2 and TRBJ2-1, the full variable domain reads EPEVTQTPSHQVTQMGQEVILRCVPISNHLYFYWYRQILGQKVEFLVSFYNNEISEKSEIFDDQFSVERPDGSNFTLKIRSTKLEDSAMYFCASSDKARNNEQFFGPGTRLTVL.

V is TRBV5-1 and J is TRBJ2-1; 9 bases align to TRBD1. After removal of 5 bases from V and 4 bases from J, the junction contained 4 bases not matched to a gene. Germline-derived CDR1 and CDR2 are SGHRS and YFSETQ. This CDR3 comprises 14 residues. In nucleotides, the CDR3 is TGCGCCAGCAGGGGACAGGGCGGATACAATGAGCAGTTCTTC. Protein sequence: CASRGQGGYNEQFF.

The chain recombines TRBV6-5 with TRBJ1-1, with D maybe TRBD1 (6 bases). CDR1 and CDR2 (germline): MNHEY, SVGAGI. Trimming took 0 bases from V and 1 from J, leaving 9 bases between them. The CDR3 length is 15 residues. CDR3 DNA: TGTGCCAGCAGTTACTCCGGGGGGCGGAACACTGAAGCTTTCTTT. Residues: CASSYSGGRNTEAFF.

CDR3 residues: CASSPQGWGTDTQYF. In nucleotides, the CDR3 is TGTGCCAGCAGCCCACAGGGTTGGGGCACAGATACGCAGTATTTT. The chain joins TRBV7-2 to TRBJ2-3; TRBD1 is a possible D gene (6 bases). The CDR3 is made up of 15 amino acids. Trimming pared 5 bases from V and 1 base from J, leaving 13 bases between. Germline CDR1 SGHTA, CDR2 FQGNSA.

This chain joins TRBV2 and TRBJ2-3, with TRBD2 identical over 11 bases. Germline V gene lookup returns CDR1 SNHLY and CDR2 FYNNEI. V lost 10 bases and J lost 2; bases outside the gene matches: 8. This CDR3 has 15 residues. CDR3 in DNA: TGTGCCACTTCTAGCGGGGGGTACAACACAGATACGCAGTATTTT. Protein product: CATSSGGYNTDTQYF.

V and J are TRBV7-9 and TRBJ2-1; 7 nucleotides agree with TRBD2. This CDR3 contains 14 residues. V was clipped by 1 base and J by 7 bases; unmatched bases: 4. Germline-derived CDR1 and CDR2 are SEHNR and FQNEAQ (reference sequence). CDR3 residues: CASSLVGGRNEQFF. The CDR3 DNA follows: TGTGCCAGCAGCTTAGTCGGGGGGAGGAATGAGCAGTTCTTC.

This chain joins TRBV29-1 and TRBJ2-1, with 7 bases fitting TRBD1. In germline, CDR1 is SQVTM, CDR2 ANQGSEA. Unmatched junction bases numbered 20, after V lost 6 bases and J lost 9 bases. This CDR3 contains 16 residues. CDR3 in DNA: TGCAGCGTCCCAAGAGGGGGCGGGCTATACCGGGGTGAGCAGTTCTTC. It yields the protein CSVPRGGGLYRGEQFF.

The chain carries TRBV28 and TRBJ2-7; 8 nucleotides match TRBD2. The V gene's germline CDR1 is MDHEN and CDR2 SYDVKM. The length of the CDR3 is 17 residues. V lost 2 bases to trimming and J lost 4 bases; unmatched junction nucleotides: 13. The CDR3 is CASSLIIVGGAAYEQYF. CDR3 sequence (DNA): TGTGCCAGCAGTTTAATTATCGTCGGGGGGGCCGCGTACGAGCAGTACTTC. The entire variable domain, with the rest obtained from reference TRBV28 and TRBJ2-7, is as follows: DVKVTQSSRYLVKRTGEKVFLECVQDMDHENMFWYRQDPGLGLRLIYFSYDVKMKEKGDIPEGYSVSREKKERFSLILESASTNQTSMYLCASSLIIVGGAAYEQYFGPGTRLTVT.

The rearrangement joins TRBV2 to TRBJ1-1, with a possible D match to TRBD1 (6 bases). This CDR3 is built from 13 residues. From germline, CDR1 is SNHLY and CDR2 FYNNEI. V lost 7 bases, J lost 2 bases, and 11 bases lay in between. CDR3 nucleotide sequence: TGTGCCAGCAAATTACAGGGTAACACTGAAGCTTTCTTT. It encodes CASKLQGNTEAFF.